This T cell receptor (beta chain) derives from a study of tumor and adjacent non-tumor tissue in lung cancer. Study as a whole: Histology: around 13 adenocarcinoma, 2 squamous cell carcinoma, 1 small cell lung cancer. On average, productive TCRbeta reads reached roughly 4.2 million per sample.

Three rounds of nested PCR, following a modified ARM-PCR protocol, produced the TCRbeta library. TCRdb re-derived calls from the multiplex PCR reads in MiXCR, one entry per CDR3 protein. The data show around 99,000 distinct CDR3 sequences, with roughly 74% seen just once and about 40% held by the top ten. RNA was extracted from bulk tissue without any cell sorting. Worth noting for this clonotype: A much larger clone lies a single base off, so this may be a read error.

The source material was lung tumor tissue. The receptor was isolated from a woman aged 55 to 70 with non-small cell lung cancer.

CDR3 DNA: TGTGTCAGCAGCCAGAGGGCGGGATCCGGGGAGCTGTTTTTT. Its protein is CVSSQRAGSGELFF. This sequence joins TRBV5-8 and TRBJ2-2, with D maybe TRBD2 (6 bases). CDR3 size: 14 residues. Looked up from germline, CDR1 is SGHTS and CDR2 is YDEGEE.